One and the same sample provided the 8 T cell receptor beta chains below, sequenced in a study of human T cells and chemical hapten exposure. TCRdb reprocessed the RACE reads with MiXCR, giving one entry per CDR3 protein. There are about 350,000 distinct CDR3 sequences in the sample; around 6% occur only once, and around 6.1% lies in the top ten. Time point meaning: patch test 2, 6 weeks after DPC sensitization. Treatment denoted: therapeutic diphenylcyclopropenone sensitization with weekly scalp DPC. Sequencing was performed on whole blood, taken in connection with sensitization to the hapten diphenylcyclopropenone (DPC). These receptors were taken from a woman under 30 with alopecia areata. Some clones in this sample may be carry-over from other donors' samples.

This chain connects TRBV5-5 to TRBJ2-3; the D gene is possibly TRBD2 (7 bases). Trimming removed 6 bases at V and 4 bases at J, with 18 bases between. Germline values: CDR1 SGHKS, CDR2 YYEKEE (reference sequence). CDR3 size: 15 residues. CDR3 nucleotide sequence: TGTGCCAGCACGCGGGGGACAACCCCAGCAGATACGCAGTATTTT. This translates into CASTRGTTPADTQYF.

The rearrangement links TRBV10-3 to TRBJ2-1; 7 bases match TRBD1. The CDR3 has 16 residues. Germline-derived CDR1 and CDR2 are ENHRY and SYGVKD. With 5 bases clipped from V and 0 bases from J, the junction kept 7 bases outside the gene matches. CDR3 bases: TGTGCCATCAGTTCCACCGGGACAGACTCCTACAATGAGCAGTTCTTC. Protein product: CAISSTGTDSYNEQFF.

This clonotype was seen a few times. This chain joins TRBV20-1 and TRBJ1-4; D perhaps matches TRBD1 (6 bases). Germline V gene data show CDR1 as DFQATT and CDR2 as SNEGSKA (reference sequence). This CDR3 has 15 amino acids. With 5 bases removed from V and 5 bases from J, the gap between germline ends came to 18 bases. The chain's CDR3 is CSARLAGVPNEKLFF. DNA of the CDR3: TGCAGTGCTCGACTCGCAGGGGTCCCCAATGAAAAACTGTTTTTT.

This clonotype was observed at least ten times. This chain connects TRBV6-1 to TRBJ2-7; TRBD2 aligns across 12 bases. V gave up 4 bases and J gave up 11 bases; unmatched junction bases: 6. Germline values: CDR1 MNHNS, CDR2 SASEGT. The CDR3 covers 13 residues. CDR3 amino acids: CASSASSGGAEYF. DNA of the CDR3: TGTGCCAGCAGTGCCTCTAGCGGGGGGGCTGAGTACTTC.

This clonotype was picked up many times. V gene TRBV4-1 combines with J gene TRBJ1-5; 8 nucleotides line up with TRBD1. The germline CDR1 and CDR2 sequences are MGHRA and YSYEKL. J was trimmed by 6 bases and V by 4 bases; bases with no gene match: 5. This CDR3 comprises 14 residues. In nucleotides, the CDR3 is TGCGCCAGCAGCCGAACAGGGGGACCTCAGCCCCAGCATTTT. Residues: CASSRTGGPQPQHF.

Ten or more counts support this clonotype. This CDR3 is CASRGIAPGYGYTF. The CDR3 DNA sequence: TGTGCCAGCAGGGGAATAGCTCCCGGCTATGGCTACACCTTC. This chain links TRBV2 with TRBJ1-2; no clear D. Trimming took off 6 bases at V and 4 bases at J, with 15 bases between the two ends. Germline V gene lookup returns CDR1 SNHLY and CDR2 FYNNEI. The CDR3 runs to 14 residues.

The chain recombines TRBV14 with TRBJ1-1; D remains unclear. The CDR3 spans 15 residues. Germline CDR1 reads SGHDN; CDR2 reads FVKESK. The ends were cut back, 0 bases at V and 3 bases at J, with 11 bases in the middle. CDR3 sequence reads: CASSQDKGGYTEAFF. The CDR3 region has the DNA TGTGCCAGCAGCCAAGATAAGGGTGGCTACACTGAAGCTTTCTTT.

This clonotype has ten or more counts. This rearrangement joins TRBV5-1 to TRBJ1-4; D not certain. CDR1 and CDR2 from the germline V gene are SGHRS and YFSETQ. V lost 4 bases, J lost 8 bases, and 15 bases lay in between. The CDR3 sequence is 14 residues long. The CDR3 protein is CASSLGGAGEKLFF. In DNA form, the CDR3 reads TGCGCCAGCAGCCTAGGAGGCGCGGGCGAAAAACTGTTTTTT.